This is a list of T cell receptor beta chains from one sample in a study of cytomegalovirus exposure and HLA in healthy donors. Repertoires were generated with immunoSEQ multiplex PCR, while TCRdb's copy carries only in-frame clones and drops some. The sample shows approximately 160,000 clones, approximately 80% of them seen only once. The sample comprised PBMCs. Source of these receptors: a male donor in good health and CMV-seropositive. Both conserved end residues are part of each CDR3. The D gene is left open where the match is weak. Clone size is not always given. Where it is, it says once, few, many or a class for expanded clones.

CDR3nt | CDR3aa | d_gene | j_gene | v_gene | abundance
TGTGCCAGCAGCCAAGACCACAGGGGCGGGGAGCTGTTTTTT | CASSQDHRGGELFF | TRBD1 | TRBJ2-2 | TRBV4-2 | .
TGCGCCAGCAGCCAAAGGGGGAACACTGAAGCTTTCTTT | CASSQRGNTEAFF | . | TRBJ1-1 | TRBV4-1 | .
TGTGCCAGCAGTTTATCGGCAGGGGCGCTTTTTAGGGATGGCTACACCTTC | CASSLSAGALFRDGYTF | . | TRBJ1-2 | TRBV27 | .
TGTGCCAGTAGTATAAGGGGACTAGCGGGGGGAGGAGATACGCAGTATTTT | CASSIRGLAGGGDTQYF | TRBD2 | TRBJ2-3 | TRBV19 | once
TGTGCCAGCAGCCCTAGACTAGCCTACGAGCAGTACTTC | CASSPRLAYEQYF | . | TRBJ2-7 | TRBV9 | .
TGTGCCAGCTCCCCTTCGGGGGGGCGCGGCACTGAAGCTTTCTTT | CASSPSGGRGTEAFF | . | TRBJ1-1 | TRBV18 | .
TGTGCCAGCAGCCAAGCCCGGGGGGCGATCGGGGAGCTGTTTTTT | CASSQARGAIGELFF | . | TRBJ2-2 | TRBV11-3 | .
TGTGCCTGGAGTCATGATCAGGTCTCTGGAAACACCATATATTTT | CAWSHDQVSGNTIYF | . | TRBJ1-3 | TRBV30 | .
TGCGCCAGCAGCCAAACCAGGTGGGGGGGGCCAGGCCCACGGAACTATGGCTACACCTTC | CASSQTRWGGPGPRNYGYTF | . | TRBJ1-2 | TRBV4-1 | .
TGTGCCAGCAAAGGACAGGGGCCATCCTACGAGCAGTACTTC | CASKGQGPSYEQYF | TRBD1 | TRBJ2-7 | TRBV6-6 | .
TGTGCTAGTGGGGACTATAGCAATCAGCCCCAGCATTTT | CASGDYSNQPQHF | . | TRBJ1-5 | TRBV12-5 | .
TGTGCCAGTTCTTCAGGGGTCGAATTAGCTTTCTTT | CASSSGVELAFF | . | TRBJ1-1 | TRBV19 | .
TGCGCCAGCGACCCAGGCCACGGCACTAACTATGGCTACACCTTC | CASDPGHGTNYGYTF | . | TRBJ1-2 | TRBV5-1 | .
TGTGCCAGTAGCAGGGGAGGGACCGACGAGCAGTACTTC | CASSRGGTDEQYF | . | TRBJ2-7 | TRBV19 | .
TGTGCCAGCAGCGTCGGGGTAGCGCCGACAAATACGCAGTATTTT | CASSVGVAPTNTQYF | . | TRBJ2-3 | TRBV9 | .
TGTGCCAGCAGTGAAAACATGAACACTGAAGCTTTCTTT | CASSENMNTEAFF | . | TRBJ1-1 | TRBV2 | .